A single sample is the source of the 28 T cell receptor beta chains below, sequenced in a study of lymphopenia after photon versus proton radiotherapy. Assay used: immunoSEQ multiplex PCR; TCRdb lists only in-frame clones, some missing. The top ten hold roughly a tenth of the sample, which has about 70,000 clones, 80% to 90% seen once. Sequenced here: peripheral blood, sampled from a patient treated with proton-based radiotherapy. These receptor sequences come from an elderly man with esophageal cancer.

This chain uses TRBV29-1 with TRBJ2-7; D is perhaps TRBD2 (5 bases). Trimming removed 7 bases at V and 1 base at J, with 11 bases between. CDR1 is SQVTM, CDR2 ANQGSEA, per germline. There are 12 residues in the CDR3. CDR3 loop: CSAARRSYEQYF. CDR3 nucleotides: TGCAGCGCCGCTCGGAGGTCCTACGAGCAGTACTTC.

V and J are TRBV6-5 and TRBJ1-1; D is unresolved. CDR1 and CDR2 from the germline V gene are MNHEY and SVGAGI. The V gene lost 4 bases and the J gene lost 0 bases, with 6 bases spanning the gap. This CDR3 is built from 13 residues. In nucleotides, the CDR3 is TGTGCCAGCAGTTCAAGGATGAACACTGAAGCTTTCTTT. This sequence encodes CASSSRMNTEAFF.

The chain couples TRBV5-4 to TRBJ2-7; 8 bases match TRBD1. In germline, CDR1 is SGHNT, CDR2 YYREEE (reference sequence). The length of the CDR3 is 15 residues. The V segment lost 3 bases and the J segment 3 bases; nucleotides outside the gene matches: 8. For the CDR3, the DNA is TGTGCCAGCAGCTGGTACGGCAGGGGGCGCTACGAGCAGTACTTC. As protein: CASSWYGRGRYEQYF.

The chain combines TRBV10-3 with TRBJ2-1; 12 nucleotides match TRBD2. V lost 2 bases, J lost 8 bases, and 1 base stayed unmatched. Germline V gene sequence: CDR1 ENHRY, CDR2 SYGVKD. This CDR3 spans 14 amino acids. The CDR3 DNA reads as TGTGCCATCAGTGAGGGGACTAGCGGGTATGAGCAGTTCTTC. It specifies CAISEGTSGYEQFF.

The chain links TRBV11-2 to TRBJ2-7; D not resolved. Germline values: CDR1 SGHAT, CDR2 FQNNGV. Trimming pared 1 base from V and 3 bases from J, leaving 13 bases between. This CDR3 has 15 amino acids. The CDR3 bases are TGTGCCAGCAGCTTAGTCGGTCAGGTAATCTACGAGCAGTACTTC. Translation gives CASSLVGQVIYEQYF.

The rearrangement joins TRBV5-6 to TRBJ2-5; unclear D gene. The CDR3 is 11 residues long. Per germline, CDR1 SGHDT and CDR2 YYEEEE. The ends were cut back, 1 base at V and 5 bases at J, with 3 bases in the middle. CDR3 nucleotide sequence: TGTGCCAGCAGCTTGTTGGAGACCCAGTACTTC. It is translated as CASSLLETQYF. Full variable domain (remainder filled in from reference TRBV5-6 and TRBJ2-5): DAGVTQSPTHLIKTRGQQVTLRCSPKSGHDTVSWYQQALGQGPQFIFQYYEEEERQRGNFPDRFSGHQFPNYSSELNVNALLLGDSALYLCASSLLETQYFGPGTRLLVL.

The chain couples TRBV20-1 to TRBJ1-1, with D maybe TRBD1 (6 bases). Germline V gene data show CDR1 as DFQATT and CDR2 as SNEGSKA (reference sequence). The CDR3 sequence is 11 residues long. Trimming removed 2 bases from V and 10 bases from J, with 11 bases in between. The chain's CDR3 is CSARTTGLAFF. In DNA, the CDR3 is TGCAGTGCTAGAACTACAGGGCTAGCTTTCTTT.

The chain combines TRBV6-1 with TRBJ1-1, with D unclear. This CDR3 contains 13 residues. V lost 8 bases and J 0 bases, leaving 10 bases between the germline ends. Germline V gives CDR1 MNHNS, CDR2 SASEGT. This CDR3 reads CASPPRLNTEAFF. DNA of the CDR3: TGTGCCAGCCCACCGAGATTGAACACTGAAGCTTTCTTT.

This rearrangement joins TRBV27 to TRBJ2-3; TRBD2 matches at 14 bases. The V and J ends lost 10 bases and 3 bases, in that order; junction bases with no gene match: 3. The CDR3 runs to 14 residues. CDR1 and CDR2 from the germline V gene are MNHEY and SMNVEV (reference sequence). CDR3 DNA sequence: TGTGCCATTGGGACTAGCGGGGGAACAGATACGCAGTATTTT. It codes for CAIGTSGGTDTQYF.

CDR3 in amino acids: CASSSSAGQTYNEQFF. The CDR3 nucleotides are TGTGCCAGTAGCAGCTCGGCGGGCCAAACCTACAATGAGCAGTTCTTC. The chain is built from TRBV19 and TRBJ2-1, with D possibly matching TRBD2 (5 bases). Germline CDR1 LNHDA, CDR2 SQIVND (reference sequence). With 6 bases removed from V and 2 bases from J, the gap between germline ends came to 17 bases. The CDR3 has 16 residues.

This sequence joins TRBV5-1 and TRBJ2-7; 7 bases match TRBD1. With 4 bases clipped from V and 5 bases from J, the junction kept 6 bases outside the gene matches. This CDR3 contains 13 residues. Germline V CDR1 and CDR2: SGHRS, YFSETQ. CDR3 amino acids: CASSRTGYDEQYF. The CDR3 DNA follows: TGCGCCAGCAGCCGGACAGGTTACGACGAGCAGTACTTC.

The CDR3 reads CASRSIGSYNEQFF. DNA of the CDR3: TGTGCCAGCAGGTCCATCGGCTCCTACAATGAGCAGTTCTTC. The rearrangement joins TRBV7-9 to TRBJ2-1, with D unclear. Germline assignment: CDR1 SEHNR and CDR2 FQNEAQ (reference sequence). Trimming removed 6 bases from V and 0 bases from J, with 9 bases in between. The CDR3 covers 14 residues.

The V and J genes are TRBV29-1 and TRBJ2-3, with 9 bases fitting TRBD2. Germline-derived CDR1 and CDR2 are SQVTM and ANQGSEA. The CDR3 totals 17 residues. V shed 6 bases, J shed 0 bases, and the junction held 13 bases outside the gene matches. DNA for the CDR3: TGCAGCGTATATTTACTAGCGGGTGCCCCCAGCACAGATACGCAGTATTTT. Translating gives CSVYLLAGAPSTDTQYF.

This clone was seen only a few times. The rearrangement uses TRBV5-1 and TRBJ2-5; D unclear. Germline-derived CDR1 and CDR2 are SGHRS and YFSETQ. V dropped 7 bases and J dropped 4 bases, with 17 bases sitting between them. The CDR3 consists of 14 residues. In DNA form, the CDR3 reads TGCGCCAGCGCAGCAGGAGCCGACGGAGAGACCCAGTACTTC. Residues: CASAAGADGETQYF.

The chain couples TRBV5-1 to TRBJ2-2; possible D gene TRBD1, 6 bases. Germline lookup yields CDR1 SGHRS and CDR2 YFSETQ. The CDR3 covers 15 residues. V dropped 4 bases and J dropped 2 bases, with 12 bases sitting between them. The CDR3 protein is CASSHRTENTGELFF. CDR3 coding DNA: TGCGCCAGCAGCCACCGGACAGAAAACACCGGGGAGCTGTTTTTT.

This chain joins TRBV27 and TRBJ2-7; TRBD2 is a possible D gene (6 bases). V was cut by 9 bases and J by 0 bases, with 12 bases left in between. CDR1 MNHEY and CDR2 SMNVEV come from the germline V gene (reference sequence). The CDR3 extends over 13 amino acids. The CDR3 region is CASLASDSYEQYF. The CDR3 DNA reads TGTGCCAGTCTAGCGTCGGACTCCTACGAGCAGTACTTC.

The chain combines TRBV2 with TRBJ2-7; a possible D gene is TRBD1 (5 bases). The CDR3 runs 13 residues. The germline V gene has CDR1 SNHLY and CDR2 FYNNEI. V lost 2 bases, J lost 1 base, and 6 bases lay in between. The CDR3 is CASSERGSYEQYF. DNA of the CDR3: TGTGCCAGCAGTGAAAGGGGATCCTACGAGCAGTACTTC.

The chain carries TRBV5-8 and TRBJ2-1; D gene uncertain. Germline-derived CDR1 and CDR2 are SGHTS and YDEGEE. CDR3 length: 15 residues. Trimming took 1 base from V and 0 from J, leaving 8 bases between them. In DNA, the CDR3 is TGTGCCAGCAGCTTGACGGTGAGCTCCTACAATGAGCAGTTCTTC. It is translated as CASSLTVSSYNEQFF.

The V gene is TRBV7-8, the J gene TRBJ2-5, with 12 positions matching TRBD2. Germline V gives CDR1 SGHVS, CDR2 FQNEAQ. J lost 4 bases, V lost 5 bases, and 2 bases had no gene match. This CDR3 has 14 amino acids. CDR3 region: CASSTGLAGETQYF. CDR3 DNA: TGTGCCAGCAGCACGGGACTAGCGGGAGAGACCCAGTACTTC.

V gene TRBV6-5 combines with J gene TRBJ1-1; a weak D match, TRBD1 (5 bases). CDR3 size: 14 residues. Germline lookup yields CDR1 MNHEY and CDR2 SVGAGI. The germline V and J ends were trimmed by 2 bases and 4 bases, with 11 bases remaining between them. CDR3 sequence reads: CASSYEGQGTEAFF. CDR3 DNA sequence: TGTGCCAGCAGTTACGAGGGGCAGGGCACTGAAGCTTTCTTT.

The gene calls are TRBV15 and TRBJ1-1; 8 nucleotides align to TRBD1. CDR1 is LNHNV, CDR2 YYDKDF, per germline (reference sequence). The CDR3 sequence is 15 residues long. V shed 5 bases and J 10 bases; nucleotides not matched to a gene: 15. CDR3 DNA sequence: TGTGCCACCAGCCCAGGGGGCGCCGGAGCCCGGGGAGCTTTCTTT. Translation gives CATSPGGAGARGAFF.

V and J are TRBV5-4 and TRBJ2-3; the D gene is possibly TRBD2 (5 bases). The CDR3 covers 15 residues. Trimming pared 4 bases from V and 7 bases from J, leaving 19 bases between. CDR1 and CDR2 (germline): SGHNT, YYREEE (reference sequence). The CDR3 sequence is CASSLGRGIGYTQYF. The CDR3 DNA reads TGTGCCAGCAGCCTTGGACGGGGAATAGGATATACGCAGTATTTT.

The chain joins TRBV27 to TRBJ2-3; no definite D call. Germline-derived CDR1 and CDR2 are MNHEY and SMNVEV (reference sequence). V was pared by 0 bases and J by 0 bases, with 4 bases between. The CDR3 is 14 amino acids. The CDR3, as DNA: TGTGCCAGCAGTTTATCCCAAAGCACAGATACGCAGTATTTT. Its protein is CASSLSQSTDTQYF.

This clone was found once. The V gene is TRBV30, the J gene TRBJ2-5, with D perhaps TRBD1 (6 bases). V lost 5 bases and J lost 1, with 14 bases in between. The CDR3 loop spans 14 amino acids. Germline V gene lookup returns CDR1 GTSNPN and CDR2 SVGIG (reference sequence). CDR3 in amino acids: CAWGRTAIQETQYF. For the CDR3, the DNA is TGTGCCTGGGGAAGGACAGCTATCCAAGAGACCCAGTACTTC. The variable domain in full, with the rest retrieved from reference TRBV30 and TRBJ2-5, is SQTIHQWPATLVQPVGSPLSLECTVEGTSNPNLYWYRQAAGRGLQLLFYSVGIGQISSEVPQNLSASRPQDRQFILSSKKLLLSDSGFYLCAWGRTAIQETQYFGPGTRLLVL.

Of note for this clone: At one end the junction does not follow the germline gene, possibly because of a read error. The CDR3: CASSQTPGYLGYTEQFF. CDR3 nucleotide sequence: TGCGCCAGCAGCCAAACTCCCGGATACTTAGGGTACACTGAGCAGTTCTTC. This sequence joins TRBV4-1 and TRBJ2-1, with D uncertain. CDR3 length equals 17 residues. Germline V gene lookup returns CDR1 MGHRA and CDR2 YSYEKL.

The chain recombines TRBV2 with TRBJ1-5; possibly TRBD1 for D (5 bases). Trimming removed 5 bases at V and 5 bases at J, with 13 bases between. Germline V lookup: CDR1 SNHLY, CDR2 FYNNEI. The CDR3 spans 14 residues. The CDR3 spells CASSLDMGYQPQHF. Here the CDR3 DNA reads TGTGCCAGCAGTTTGGACATGGGATATCAGCCCCAGCATTTT.

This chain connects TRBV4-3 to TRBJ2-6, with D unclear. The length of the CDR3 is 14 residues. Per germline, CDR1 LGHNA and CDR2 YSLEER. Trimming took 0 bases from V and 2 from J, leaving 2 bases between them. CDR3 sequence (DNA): TGCGCCAGCAGCCAAGACCCTGGGGCCAACGTCCTGACTTTC. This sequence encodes CASSQDPGANVLTF.

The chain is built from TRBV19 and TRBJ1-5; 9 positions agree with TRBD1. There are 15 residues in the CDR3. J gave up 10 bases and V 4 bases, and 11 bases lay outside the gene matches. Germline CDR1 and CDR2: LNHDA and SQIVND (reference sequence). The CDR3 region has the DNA TGTGCCAGTAGTACACCGGGACAGGGTATGGAACCCCAGCATTTT. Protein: CASSTPGQGMEPQHF.